This is a list of T cell receptor beta chains from one sample in a study of OX40 agonist ivuxolimab in advanced cancers. Here immunoSEQ multiplex PCR was the method, and the copy in TCRdb shows in-frame clones only, minus some. Of fewer than 85,000 clones in the sample, more than 75% were seen once. Here the sequenced sample was CD4+ or CD8+ T cells sorted from blood, taken in a trial of the OX40 agonist ivuxolimab. These receptors were taken from an adult with an advanced solid tumor such as melanoma, head and neck, liver or kidney cancer. CDR3s leave out the opening cysteine and the closing phenylalanine or tryptophan.

J gene,V gene,CDR3 protein
TRBJ2-6,TRBV6-5,ASSYEGPGANVLT
TRBJ2-1,TRBV29-1,SAKTGGENEQF
TRBJ1-1,TRBV27,ASSPIKGAEAF
TRBJ1-5,TRBV11-2,ASSPEVDQPQH
TRBJ2-7,TRBV5-1,ASSQSWTSGGVLAIVGEQY
TRBJ2-3,TRBV10-3,AIDGLGTQY
TRBJ1-5,TRBV2,ASSEDDPTPWSNQPQH
TRBJ1-2,TRBV4-1,ASSQDPRDYGYT
TRBJ1-2,TRBV5-1,ASSLSIPGQGNGYT
TRBJ2-5,TRBV2,ASSYQETQY
TRBJ1-2,TRBV28,ASRGQGNYGYT
TRBJ2-3,TRBV7-9,ASTRGDTQY
TRBJ1-2,TRBV19,ASSTRTDGNYGYT
TRBJ1-4,TRBV18,ASSRGTGDEKLF
TRBJ2-3,TRBV29-1,SVEDQVSQISTDTQY
TRBJ2-1,TRBV5-1,ASSLVANEQF
TRBJ1-2,TRBV18,ASSHSDRGQSYGYT
TRBJ1-1,TRBV5-5,ASSSTGGVSVEAF
TRBJ2-7,TRBV6-6,ASSYALTVSEQY
TRBJ1-5,TRBV18,ASSPERGRGQPQH
TRBJ2-7,TRBV5-4,ASSPEGTYEQY
TRBJ2-1,TRBV7-9,ASNEYNEQF
TRBJ2-3,TRBV29-1,SVAPGGGRQGDTQY
TRBJ1-2,TRBV28,ASSLGGELGYT
TRBJ2-1,TRBV7-2,ASSSPTGEQF
TRBJ2-1,TRBV19,ASGRSGSLDEQF
TRBJ1-3,TRBV30,AWSGQGDVHSGNTIY
TRBJ1-5,TRBV2,AITYGDNQPQH
TRBJ2-5,TRBV11-2,ASSFGQVETQY
TRBJ2-5,TRBV5-4,ASSLGGGETQY
TRBJ2-6,TRBV5-1,ASSLLQGYGANVLT
TRBJ2-4,TRBV7-2,ASSLTGPKNIQY
TRBJ1-1,TRBV27,ASSLAGANTEAF
TRBJ2-4,TRBV5-1,ASSLGGQIQNIQY
TRBJ2-5,TRBV15,ATSRETEGWETQY
TRBJ1-1,TRBV6-6,ASSSKQGGNTEAF
TRBJ2-7,TRBV27,ASSPPDSGVPYEQY
TRBJ1-1,TRBV7-3,ASSLDRETEAF
TRBJ1-5,TRBV5-5,ASSSDLGYEPQH
TRBJ1-3,TRBV28,ASGLWTGVRNTIY